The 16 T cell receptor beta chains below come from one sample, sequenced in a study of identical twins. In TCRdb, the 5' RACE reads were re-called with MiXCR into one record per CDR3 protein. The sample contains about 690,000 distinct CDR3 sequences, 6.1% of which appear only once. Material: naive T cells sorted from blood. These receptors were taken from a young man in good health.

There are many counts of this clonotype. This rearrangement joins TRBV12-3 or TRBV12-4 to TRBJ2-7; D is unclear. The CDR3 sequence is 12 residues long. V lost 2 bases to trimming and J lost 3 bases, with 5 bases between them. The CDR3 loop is CASSLSGYEQYV. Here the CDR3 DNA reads TGTGCCAGCAGTTTATCCGGCTACGAGCAGTACGTC.

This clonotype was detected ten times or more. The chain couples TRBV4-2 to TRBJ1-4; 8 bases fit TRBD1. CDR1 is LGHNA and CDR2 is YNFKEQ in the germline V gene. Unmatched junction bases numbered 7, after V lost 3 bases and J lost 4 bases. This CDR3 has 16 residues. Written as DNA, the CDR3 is TGTGCCAGCAGCCAGGGGGGACAGGCCAATAATGAAAAACTGTTTTTT. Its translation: CASSQGGQANNEKLFF.

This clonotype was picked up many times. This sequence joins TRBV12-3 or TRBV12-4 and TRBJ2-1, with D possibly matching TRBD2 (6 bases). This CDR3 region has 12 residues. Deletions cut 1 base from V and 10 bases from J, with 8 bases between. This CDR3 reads CASSLVSGEQFF. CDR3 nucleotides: TGTGCCAGCAGTTTAGTTAGCGGAGAGCAGTTCTTC.

The CDR3 sequence is CASSQGGAAGELFF. For the CDR3, the DNA is TGTGCCAGCAGCCAAGGAGGGGCCGCCGGGGAGCTGTTTTTT. This chain uses TRBV3-1 with TRBJ2-2; TRBD1 or TRBD2 may be the D gene (5 bases each). V lost 1 base to trimming and J lost 6 bases, with 9 bases between them. Germline loops: CDR1 LGHDT, CDR2 YNNKEL (reference sequence). The CDR3 extends over 14 amino acids.

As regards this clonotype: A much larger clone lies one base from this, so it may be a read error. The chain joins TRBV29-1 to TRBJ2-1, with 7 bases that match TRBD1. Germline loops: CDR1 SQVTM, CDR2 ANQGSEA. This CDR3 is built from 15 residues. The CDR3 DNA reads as TGCAGCGTTGCCCCACAGGGGAGCTCCCACAATGAGCAGTTCTTC. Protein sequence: CSVAPQGSSHNEQFF.

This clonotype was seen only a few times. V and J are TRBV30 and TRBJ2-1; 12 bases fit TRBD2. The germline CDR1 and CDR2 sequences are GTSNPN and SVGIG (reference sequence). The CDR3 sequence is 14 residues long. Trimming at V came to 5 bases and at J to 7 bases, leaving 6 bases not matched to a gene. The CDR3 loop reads CAWEGLAGINEQFF. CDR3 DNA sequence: TGTGCCTGGGAGGGACTAGCGGGCATTAATGAGCAGTTCTTC.

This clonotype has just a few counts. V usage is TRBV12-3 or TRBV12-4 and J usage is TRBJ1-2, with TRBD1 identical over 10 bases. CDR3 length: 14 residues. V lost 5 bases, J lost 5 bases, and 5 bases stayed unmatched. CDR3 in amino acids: CASSPLGQGYGYTF. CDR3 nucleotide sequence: TGTGCCAGCAGTCCCTTGGGACAGGGGTATGGCTACACCTTC.

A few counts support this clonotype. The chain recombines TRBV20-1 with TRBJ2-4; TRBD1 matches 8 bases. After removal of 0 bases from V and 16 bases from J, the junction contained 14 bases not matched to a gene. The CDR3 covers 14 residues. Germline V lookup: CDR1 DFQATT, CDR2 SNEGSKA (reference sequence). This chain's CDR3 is CSARESRAGDRGYF. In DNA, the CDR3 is TGCAGTGCTAGAGAGAGCCGGGCAGGAGACAGGGGATACTTC.

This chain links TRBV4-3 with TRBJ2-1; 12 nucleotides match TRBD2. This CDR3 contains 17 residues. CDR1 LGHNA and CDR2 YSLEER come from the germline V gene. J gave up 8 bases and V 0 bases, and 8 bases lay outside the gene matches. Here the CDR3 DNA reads TGCGCCAGCAGCCAAGATTCCCGACTAGCGGGAGACGATGAGCAGTTCTTC. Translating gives CASSQDSRLAGDDEQFF.

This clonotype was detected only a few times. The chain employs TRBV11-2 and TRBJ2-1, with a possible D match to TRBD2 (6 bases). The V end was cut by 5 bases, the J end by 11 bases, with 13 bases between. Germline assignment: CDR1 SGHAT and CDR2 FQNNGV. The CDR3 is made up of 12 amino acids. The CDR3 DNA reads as TGTGCCAGCAGCCCCCTCCGGGAGAAGCAGTTCTTC. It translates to CASSPLREKQFF.

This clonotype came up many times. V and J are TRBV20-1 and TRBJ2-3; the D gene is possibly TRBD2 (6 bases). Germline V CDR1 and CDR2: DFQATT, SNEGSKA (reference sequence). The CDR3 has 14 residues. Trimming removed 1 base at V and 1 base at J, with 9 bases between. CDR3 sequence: CSARVGGGTDTQYF. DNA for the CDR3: TGCAGTGCTAGAGTGGGGGGTGGCACAGATACGCAGTATTTT.

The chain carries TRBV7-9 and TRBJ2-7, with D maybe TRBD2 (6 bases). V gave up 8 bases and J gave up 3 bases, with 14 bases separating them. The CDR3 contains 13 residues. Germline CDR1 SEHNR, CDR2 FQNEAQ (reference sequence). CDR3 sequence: CASAWGDGYEQYV. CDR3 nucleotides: TGTGCCAGCGCCTGGGGGGACGGCTACGAGCAGTACGTC.

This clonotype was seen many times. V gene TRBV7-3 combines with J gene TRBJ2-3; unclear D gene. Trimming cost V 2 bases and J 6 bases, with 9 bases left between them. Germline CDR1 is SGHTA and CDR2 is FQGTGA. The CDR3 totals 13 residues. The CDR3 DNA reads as TGTGCCAGCAGCTTAGGGTCAGGCGATACGCAGTATTTT. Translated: CASSLGSGDTQYF.

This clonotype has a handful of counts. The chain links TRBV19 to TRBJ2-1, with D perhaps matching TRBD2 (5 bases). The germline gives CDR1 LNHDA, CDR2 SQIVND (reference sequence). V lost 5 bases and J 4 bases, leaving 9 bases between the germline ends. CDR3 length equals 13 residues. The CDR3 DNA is TGTGCCAGTAGTGAGGGAGATTACAATGAGCAGTTCTTC. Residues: CASSEGDYNEQFF. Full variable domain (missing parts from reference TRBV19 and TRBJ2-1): DGGITQSPKYLFRKEGQNVTLSCEQNLNHDAMYWYRQDPGQGLRLIYYSQIVNDFQKGDIAEGYSVSREKKESFPLTVTSAQKNPTAFYLCASSEGDYNEQFFGPGTRLTVL.

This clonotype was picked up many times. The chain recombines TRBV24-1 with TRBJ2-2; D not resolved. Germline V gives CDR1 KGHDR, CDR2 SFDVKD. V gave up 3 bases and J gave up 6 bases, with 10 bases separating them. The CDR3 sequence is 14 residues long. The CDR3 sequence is CATSDPSAAGELFF. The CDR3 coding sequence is TGTGCCACCAGTGATCCTTCGGCAGCCGGGGAGCTGTTTTTT.

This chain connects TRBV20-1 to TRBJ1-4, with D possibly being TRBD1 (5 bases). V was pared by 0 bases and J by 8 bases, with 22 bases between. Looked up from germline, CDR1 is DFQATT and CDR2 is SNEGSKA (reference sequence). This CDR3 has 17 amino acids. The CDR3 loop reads CSAREAGGHFGGEKLFF. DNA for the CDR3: TGCAGTGCTAGAGAGGCGGGAGGACATTTCGGTGGGGAAAAACTGTTTTTT.